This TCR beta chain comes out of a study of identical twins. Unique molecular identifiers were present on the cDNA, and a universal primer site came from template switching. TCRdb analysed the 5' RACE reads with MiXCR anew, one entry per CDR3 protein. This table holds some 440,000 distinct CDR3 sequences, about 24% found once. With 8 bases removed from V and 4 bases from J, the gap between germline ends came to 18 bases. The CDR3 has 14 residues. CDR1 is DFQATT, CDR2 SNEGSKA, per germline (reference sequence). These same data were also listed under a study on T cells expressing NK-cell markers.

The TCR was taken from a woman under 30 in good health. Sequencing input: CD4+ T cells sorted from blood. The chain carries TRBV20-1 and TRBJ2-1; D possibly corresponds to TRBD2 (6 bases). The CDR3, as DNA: TGCAGTTCGAAAACGGGGAGCGGGTACAATGAGCAGTTCTTC. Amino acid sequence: CSSKTGSGYNEQFF.